This entry features one T cell receptor beta chain sequence. As yet, its antigen is unknown. This sample was taken from a study of CXCR3-negative and CXCR3-positive naive CD8 T cells. Study observations and caveats: Both naive subsets carried similar amounts of surface CD5, so TCR strength was inferred from TRB CDR3 properties. More hydrophobic TRB CDR3s occurred in CXCR3-positive than in CXCR3-negative naive cells.

It was by 5' RACE with UMI labels that the TRB cDNA libraries were prepared. After re-calling the 5' RACE reads, TCRdb lists one entry per CDR3 protein, DNA absent. The listing contains roughly 110,000 distinct CDR3 sequences. CDR3 length equals 15 residues. Germline loops: CDR1 SGHVS, CDR2 FNYEAQ. Phenotypically, naive CD8+ T cells corresponded to CD45RO-CCR7+CD27+CD95-. Specimen: naive CXCR3+ CD8+ T cells from blood. The subset denotes: CD45RO-CCR7+CD27+CD95- naive CD8+ T cells expressing CXCR3 (TNR3+). This receptor was identified in a human donor in good health. Some clones in this sample may be carry-over from other donors' samples. The chain has TRBV7-6 and TRBJ2-1. CDR3 amino acids: CASSFSDNPYNEQFF.